This T cell receptor (beta chain) comes out of a study of blood T cell repertoires in COVID-19. The protocol was immunoSEQ multiplex PCR, while the TCRdb copy is restricted to in-frame clones and leaves out a portion. This table holds about 64,000 clones, just over 85% found once. The V segment lost 5 bases and the J segment 5 bases; nucleotides outside the gene matches: 3. The length of the CDR3 is 13 residues. Germline-derived CDR1 and CDR2 are LNHDA and SQIVND (reference sequence). The specimen sequenced was peripheral blood. This sequence was found in a man aged 50 or older with active COVID-19. This chain links TRBV19 with TRBJ2-7; 10 nucleotides align to TRBD2. The CDR3 is CASSSSGRHEQYF. The CDR3 region has the DNA TGTGCCAGTAGTTCTAGCGGGAGACACGAGCAGTACTTC. Drawing the rest from reference TRBV19 and TRBJ2-7, the complete variable domain is DGGITQSPKYLFRKEGQNVTLSCEQNLNHDAMYWYRQDPGQGLRLIYYSQIVNDFQKGDIAEGYSVSREKKESFPLTVTSAQKNPTAFYLCASSSSGRHEQYFGPGTRLTVT.